Following are 10 T cell receptor beta chains from one sample sequenced in a study of metastatic and nonmetastatic thyroid tumors. Not a single patient had been given any form of treatment at any point before undergoing thyroid surgery. TCRdb re-analyzed the PCR reads using MiXCR. The top ten clones hold approximately 15% of a sample with around 29,000 clones, less than 30% of them seen once. The sample consisted of blood. These receptors were obtained from a female donor with papillary thyroid cancer or a benign thyroid nodule (not recorded which). Some clones in this sample may be carry-over from other donors' samples.

V is TRBV28 and J is TRBJ2-6; D possibly corresponds to TRBD1 (6 bases). The CDR3 consists of 16 residues. The germline CDR1 and CDR2 sequences are MDHEN and SYDVKM. V gave up 7 bases and J gave up 0 bases, with 13 bases separating them. The DNA of the CDR3 is TGTGCCAGCAACCCGGGACAAACCTCTGGGGCCAACGTCCTGACTTTC. As protein: CASNPGQTSGANVLTF.

The V gene is TRBV20-1, the J gene TRBJ1-1; D not certain. The V end lost 6 bases, the J end lost 5 bases, and 13 bases lay between the germline ends. Germline V CDR1 and CDR2: DFQATT, SNEGSKA (reference sequence). The CDR3 runs to 12 residues. The DNA for the CDR3 is TGCAGTGCCCTCAGTGGGGAAACTGAAGCTTTCTTT. It codes for CSALSGETEAFF.

This clone ranks as medium-sized. The rearrangement links TRBV28 to TRBJ1-2, with a possible D match to TRBD1 (5 bases). Per germline, CDR1 MDHEN and CDR2 SYDVKM. The length of the CDR3 is 13 residues. V was clipped by 2 bases and J by 7 bases, with 11 bases between them. In DNA, the CDR3 is TGTGCCAGCAGTTTAGGAAAAAGGGGTGGCTACACCTTC. Encoded protein: CASSLGKRGGYTF.

The rearrangement links TRBV9 to TRBJ2-1, with D unresolved. V gave up 1 base and J gave up 5 bases, with 16 bases separating them. This CDR3 comprises 16 residues. CDR1 and CDR2 from the germline V gene are SGDLS and YYNGEE. CDR3 in amino acids: CASSVNMAACDNEQFF. Here the CDR3 DNA reads TGTGCCAGCAGCGTAAACATGGCCGCGTGCGACAATGAGCAGTTCTTC.

This clone was observed at least ten times. The chain joins TRBV7-9 to TRBJ2-7, with TRBD1 identical over 7 bases. This CDR3 is built from 13 residues. Germline CDR1 reads SEHNR; CDR2 reads FQNEAQ (reference sequence). V lost 5 bases to trimming and J lost 4 bases; unmatched junction nucleotides: 5. CDR3 DNA: TGTGCCAGCAGCCCGACAGGGCGTTACGAGCAGTACTTC. Residues: CASSPTGRYEQYF.

This chain joins TRBV5-1 and TRBJ2-1; either TRBD1 or TRBD2 may fit D (5 bases each). Germline V gene data show CDR1 as SGHRS and CDR2 as YFSETQ. Trimming took 7 bases from V and 5 from J, leaving 16 bases between them. CDR3 length: 14 residues. This chain's CDR3 is CASGGRTGNNEQFF. The CDR3 nucleotides are TGCGCCAGCGGGGGACGGACTGGAAACAATGAGCAGTTCTTC.

This clone was counted only a few times. The CDR3 spells CASSVGAYEQYF. CDR3 DNA: TGTGCCAGCAGTGTAGGGGCGTACGAGCAGTACTTC. V is TRBV6-1 and J is TRBJ2-7; TRBD1 is a possible D gene (5 bases). Trimming pared 4 bases from V and 4 bases from J, leaving 8 bases between. Germline CDR1 is MNHNS and CDR2 is SASEGT. This CDR3 spans 12 amino acids.

Sample share makes this clone medium-sized. The genes are TRBV6-1 and TRBJ1-5; the D gene is possibly TRBD1 (5 bases). CDR1 MNHNS and CDR2 SASEGT come from the germline V gene. The CDR3 is 14 amino acids. Trimming took 6 bases from V and 4 from J, leaving 13 bases between them. Here the CDR3 reads CASSRGAGNQPQHF. DNA of the CDR3: TGTGCCAGCAGCCGCGGGGCAGGGAATCAGCCCCAGCATTTT.

V and J are TRBV11-2 and TRBJ2-4; 7 nucleotides agree with TRBD2. J was trimmed by 2 bases and V by 3 bases; bases with no gene match: 4. CDR1 is SGHAT, CDR2 FQNNGV, per germline. The CDR3 loop spans 15 amino acids. The CDR3 DNA sequence: TGTGCCAGCAGCTTGGGAGGGGAGCCCAAAAACATTCAGTACTTC. This codes for CASSLGGEPKNIQYF. Full variable domain (remainder filled in from reference TRBV11-2 and TRBJ2-4): EAGVAQSPRYKIIEKRQSVAFWCNPISGHATLYWYQQILGQGPKLLIQFQNNGVVDDSQLPKDRFSAERLKGVDSTLKIQPAKLEDSAVYLCASSLGGEPKNIQYFGAGTRLSVL.

The chain recombines TRBV19 with TRBJ2-3, with TRBD2 matching 10 bases. There are 16 residues in the CDR3. Losses at the gene ends were 4 bases for V and 1 base for J; bases not matched to a gene: 5. Germline V gives CDR1 LNHDA, CDR2 SQIVND (reference sequence). CDR3: CASSKIAGGGTDTQYF. The CDR3 nucleotides are TGTGCCAGTAGTAAAATAGCGGGAGGCGGCACAGATACGCAGTATTTT.